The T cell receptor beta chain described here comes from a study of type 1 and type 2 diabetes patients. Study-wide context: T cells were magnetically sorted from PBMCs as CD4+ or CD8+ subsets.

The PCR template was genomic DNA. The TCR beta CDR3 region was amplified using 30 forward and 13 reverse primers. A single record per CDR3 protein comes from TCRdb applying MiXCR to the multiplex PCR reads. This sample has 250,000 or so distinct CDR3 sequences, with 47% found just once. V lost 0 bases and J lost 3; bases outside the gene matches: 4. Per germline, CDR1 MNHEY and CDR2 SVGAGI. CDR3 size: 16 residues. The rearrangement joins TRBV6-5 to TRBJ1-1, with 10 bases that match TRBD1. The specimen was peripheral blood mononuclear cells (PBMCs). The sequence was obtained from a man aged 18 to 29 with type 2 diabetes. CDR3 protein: CASSYSTGGAYTEAFF. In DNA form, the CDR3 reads TGTGCCAGCAGTTACTCGACAGGGGGCGCGTACACTGAAGCTTTCTTT.